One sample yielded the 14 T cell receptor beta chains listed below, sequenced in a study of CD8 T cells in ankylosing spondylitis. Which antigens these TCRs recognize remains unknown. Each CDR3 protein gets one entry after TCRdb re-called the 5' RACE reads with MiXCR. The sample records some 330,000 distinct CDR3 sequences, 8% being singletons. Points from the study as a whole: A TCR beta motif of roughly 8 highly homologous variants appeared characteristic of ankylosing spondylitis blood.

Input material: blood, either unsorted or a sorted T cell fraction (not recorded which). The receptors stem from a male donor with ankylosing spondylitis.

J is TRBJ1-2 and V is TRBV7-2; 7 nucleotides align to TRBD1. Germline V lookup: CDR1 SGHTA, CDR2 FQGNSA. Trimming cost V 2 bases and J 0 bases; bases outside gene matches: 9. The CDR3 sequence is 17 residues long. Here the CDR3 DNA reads TGTGCCAGCAGCTTACATAACACAGGGACAGCTAACTATGGCTACACCTTC. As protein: CASSLHNTGTANYGYTF.

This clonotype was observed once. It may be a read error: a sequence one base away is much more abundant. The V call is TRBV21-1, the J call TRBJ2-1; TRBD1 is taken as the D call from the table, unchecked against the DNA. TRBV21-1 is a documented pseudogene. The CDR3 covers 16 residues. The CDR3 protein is CASSKFRAALYNEQLF. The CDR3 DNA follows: TGTGCCAGCAGCAAATTCCGGGCCGCCCTCTACAATGAGCAGCTCTTC.

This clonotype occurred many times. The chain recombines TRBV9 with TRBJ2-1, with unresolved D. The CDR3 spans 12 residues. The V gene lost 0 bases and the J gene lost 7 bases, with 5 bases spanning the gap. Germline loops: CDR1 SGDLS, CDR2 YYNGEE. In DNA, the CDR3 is TGTGCCAGCAGCGTAGAAGCGAATGAGCAGTTCTTC. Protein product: CASSVEANEQFF.

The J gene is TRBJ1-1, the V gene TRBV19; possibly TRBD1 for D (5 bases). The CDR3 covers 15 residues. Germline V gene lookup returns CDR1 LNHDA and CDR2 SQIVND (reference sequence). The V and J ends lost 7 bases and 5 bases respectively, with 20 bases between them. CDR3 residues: CASTPMGVGGTEAFF. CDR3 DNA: TGTGCCAGTACCCCGATGGGGGTGGGGGGTACTGAAGCTTTCTTT.

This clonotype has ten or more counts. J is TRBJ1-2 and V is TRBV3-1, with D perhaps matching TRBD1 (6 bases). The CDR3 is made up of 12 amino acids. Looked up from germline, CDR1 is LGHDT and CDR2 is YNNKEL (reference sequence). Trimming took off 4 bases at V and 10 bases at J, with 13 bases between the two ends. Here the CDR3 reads CASSRQGIDYTF. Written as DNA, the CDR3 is TGTGCCAGCAGCCGTCAGGGGATTGACTACACCTTC.

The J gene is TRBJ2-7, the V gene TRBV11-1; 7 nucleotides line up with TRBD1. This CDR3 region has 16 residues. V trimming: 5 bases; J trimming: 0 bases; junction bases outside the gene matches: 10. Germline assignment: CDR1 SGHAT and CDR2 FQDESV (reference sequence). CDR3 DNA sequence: TGTGCCAGCAGCCCGGGACAGCTTTTTAGCTCCTACGAGCAGTACTTC. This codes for CASSPGQLFSSYEQYF.

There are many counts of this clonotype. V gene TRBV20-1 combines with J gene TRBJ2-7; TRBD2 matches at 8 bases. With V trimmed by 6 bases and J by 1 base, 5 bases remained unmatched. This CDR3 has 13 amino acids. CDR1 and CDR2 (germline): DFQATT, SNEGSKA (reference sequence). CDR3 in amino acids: CSAGGDKSYEQYF. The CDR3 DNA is TGCAGTGCCGGGGGGGACAAATCCTACGAGCAGTACTTC.

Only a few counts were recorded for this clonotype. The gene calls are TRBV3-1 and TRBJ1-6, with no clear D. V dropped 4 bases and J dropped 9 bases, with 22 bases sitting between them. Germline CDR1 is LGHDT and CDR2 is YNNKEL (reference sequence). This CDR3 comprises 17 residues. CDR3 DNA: TGTGCCAGCAGCCTCAACACCGGGTCCCAAAGGACTTCACCCCTCCACTTT. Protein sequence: CASSLNTGSQRTSPLHF.

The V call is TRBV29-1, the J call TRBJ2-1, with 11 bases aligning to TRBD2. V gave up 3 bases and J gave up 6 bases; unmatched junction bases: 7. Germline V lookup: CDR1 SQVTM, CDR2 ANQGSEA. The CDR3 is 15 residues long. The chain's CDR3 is CSVDDSSGRFNEQFF. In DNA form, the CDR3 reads TGCAGCGTTGACGACTCTAGCGGGAGGTTCAATGAGCAGTTCTTC.

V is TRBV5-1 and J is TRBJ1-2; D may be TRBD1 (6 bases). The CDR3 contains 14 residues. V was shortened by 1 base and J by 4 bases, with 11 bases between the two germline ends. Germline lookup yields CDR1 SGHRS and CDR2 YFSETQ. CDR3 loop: CASSLLGQTYGYTF. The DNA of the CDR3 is TGCGCCAGCAGCTTGCTCGGACAGACCTATGGCTACACCTTC.

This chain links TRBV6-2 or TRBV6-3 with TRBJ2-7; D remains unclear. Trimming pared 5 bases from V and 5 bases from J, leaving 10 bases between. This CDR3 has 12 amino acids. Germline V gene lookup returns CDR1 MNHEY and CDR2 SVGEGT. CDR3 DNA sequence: TGTGCCAGCAGTCGCCCGGGCAACGAGCAGTACTTC. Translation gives CASSRPGNEQYF.

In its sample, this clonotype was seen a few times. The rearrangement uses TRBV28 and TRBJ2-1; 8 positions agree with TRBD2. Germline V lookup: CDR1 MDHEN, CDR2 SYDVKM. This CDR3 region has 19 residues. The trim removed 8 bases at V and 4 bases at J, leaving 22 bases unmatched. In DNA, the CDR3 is TGTGCCAGCTTAAGTTCGGGGGGGGTGAGCGGGGGCAATTACAATGAGCAGTTCTTC. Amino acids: CASLSSGGVSGGNYNEQFF.

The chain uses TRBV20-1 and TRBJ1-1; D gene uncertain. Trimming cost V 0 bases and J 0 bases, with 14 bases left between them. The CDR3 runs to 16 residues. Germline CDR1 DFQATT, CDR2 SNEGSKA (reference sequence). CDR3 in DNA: TGCAGTGCTAGAGATCTACAGAAAAGTATGAACACTGAAGCTTTCTTT. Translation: CSARDLQKSMNTEAFF.

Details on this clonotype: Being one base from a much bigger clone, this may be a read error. CDR3 loop: CSAGDGAGGSYEQYF. CDR3 sequence (DNA): TGCAGTGCTGGAGATGGGGCGGGAGGGTCCTACGAGCAGTACTTC. The chain couples TRBV20-1 to TRBJ2-7, with 9 bases fitting TRBD2. The CDR3 consists of 15 residues. Germline lookup yields CDR1 DFQATT and CDR2 SNEGSKA (reference sequence).